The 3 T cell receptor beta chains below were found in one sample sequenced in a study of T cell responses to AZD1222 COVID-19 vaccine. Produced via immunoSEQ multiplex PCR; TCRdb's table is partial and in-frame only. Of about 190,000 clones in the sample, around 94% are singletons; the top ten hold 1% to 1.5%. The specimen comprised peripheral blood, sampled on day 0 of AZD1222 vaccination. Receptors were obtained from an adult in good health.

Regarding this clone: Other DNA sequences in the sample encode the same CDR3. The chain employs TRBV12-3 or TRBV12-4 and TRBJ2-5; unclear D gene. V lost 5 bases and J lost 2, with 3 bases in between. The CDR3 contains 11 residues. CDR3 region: CASSLQETQYF. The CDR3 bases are TGTGCCAGCAGTCTACAAGAGACCCAGTACTTC.

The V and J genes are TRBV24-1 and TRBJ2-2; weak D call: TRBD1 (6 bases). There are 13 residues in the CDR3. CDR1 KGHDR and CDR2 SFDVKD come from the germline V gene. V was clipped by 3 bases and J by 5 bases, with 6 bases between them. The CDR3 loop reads CATSDGQTGELFF. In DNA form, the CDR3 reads TGTGCCACCAGTGATGGACAGACCGGGGAGCTGTTTTTT.

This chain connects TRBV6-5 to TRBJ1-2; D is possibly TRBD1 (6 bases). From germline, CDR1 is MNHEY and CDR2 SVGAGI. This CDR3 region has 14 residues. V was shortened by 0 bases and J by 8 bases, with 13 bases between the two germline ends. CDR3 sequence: CASSYSNQGSGYTF. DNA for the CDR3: TGTGCCAGCAGTTACTCGAACCAGGGGTCAGGCTACACCTTC.